This entry lists 8 T cell receptor beta chains sequenced from one sample in a study of T-cell reconstitution after alpha-beta-depleted transplantation in children. A library of TCRbeta sequences, prepared with unique molecular identifiers, was generated. TCRdb recomputed calls from the PCR reads with MiXCR, one row per CDR3 protein. The data contain about 540,000 distinct CDR3 sequences, 15% to 20% of them seen just once; the ten biggest clones take up 3% to 4%. Sequencing was performed on PBMCs from the stem cell graft donor, taken from the stem cell graft. All receptors come from a human donor who donated a stem cell graft to a child with acute lymphoblastic leukemia.

This clonotype was recorded a few times. This chain links TRBV5-6 with TRBJ2-7; D remains ambiguous. Per the germline V gene, CDR1 is SGHDT and CDR2 is YYEEEE. V was pared by 1 base and J by 2 bases, with 10 bases between. The CDR3 extends over 14 amino acids. The CDR3 coding sequence is TGTGCCAGCAGCTTGAGACCCCTTCCCTACGAGCAGTACTTC. This translates into CASSLRPLPYEQYF.

The chain recombines TRBV12-3 or TRBV12-4 with TRBJ2-3; D uncertain. This CDR3 comprises 13 residues. The germline V and J ends were trimmed by 2 bases and 5 bases, with 8 bases remaining between them. The chain's CDR3 is CASSLKRRDTQYF. The CDR3 region has the DNA TGTGCCAGCAGTTTAAAACGGCGAGATACGCAGTATTTT.

V gene TRBV5-1 combines with J gene TRBJ2-1; D may be TRBD2 (6 bases). The germline gives CDR1 SGHRS, CDR2 YFSETQ. Deletions cut 2 bases from V and 0 bases from J, with 15 bases between. The CDR3 runs to 17 residues. CDR3 residues: CASSFYAGSSSYNEQFF. The CDR3 DNA reads as TGCGCCAGCAGCTTTTACGCGGGATCAAGCTCCTACAATGAGCAGTTCTTC.

The CDR3 DNA follows: TGCGCCAGCAGCTTGGACCCGGGACTATATTCAAACGAGCAGTACTTC. Protein product: CASSLDPGLYSNEQYF. This rearrangement joins TRBV5-1 to TRBJ2-7; 7 nucleotides agree with TRBD2. The CDR3 has 16 amino acids. J lost 5 bases, V lost 0 bases, and 11 bases had no gene match. Germline CDR1 SGHRS, CDR2 YFSETQ.

The V gene is TRBV5-1, the J gene TRBJ1-5; D unresolved. The CDR3 extends over 13 amino acids. Looked up from germline, CDR1 is SGHRS and CDR2 is YFSETQ. Between the trimmed V and J ends, which lost 4 bases and 1 base, there was a span of 6 bases. The CDR3: CASSTYSNQPQHF. The DNA for the CDR3 is TGCGCCAGCAGCACCTACAGCAATCAGCCCCAGCATTTT.

Written as DNA, the CDR3 is TGCAGTGCTAGAAGAGGGATGACTAGAGGGGAGACCCAGTACTTC. Encoded protein: CSARRGMTRGETQYF. The genes are TRBV20-1 and TRBJ2-5; tentative D call: TRBD2 (6 bases). Trimming shortened V by 2 bases and J by 5 bases, and 18 bases separated the two germline ends. CDR3 size: 15 residues. From germline, CDR1 is DFQATT and CDR2 SNEGSKA (reference sequence).

The sample holds a few counts of this clonotype. V usage is TRBV4-1 and J usage is TRBJ2-1; D is possibly TRBD2 (7 bases). Germline-derived CDR1 and CDR2 are MGHRA and YSYEKL. V lost 0 bases and J 6 bases, leaving 15 bases between the germline ends. This CDR3 is built from 16 residues. The chain's CDR3 is CASSQDGGLTSNEQFF. The CDR3 DNA is TGCGCCAGCAGCCAAGACGGGGGGCTAACAAGCAATGAGCAGTTCTTC.

The rearrangement uses TRBV5-1 and TRBJ2-1; TRBD2 aligns across 13 bases. Losses at the gene ends were 3 bases for V and 10 bases for J; bases not matched to a gene: 10. This CDR3 contains 16 residues. The germline gives CDR1 SGHRS, CDR2 YFSETQ. DNA for the CDR3: TGCGCCAGCAGCTCCCGGACTAGCGGGAGATCGGGGGAGCAGTTCTTC. It specifies CASSSRTSGRSGEQFF.